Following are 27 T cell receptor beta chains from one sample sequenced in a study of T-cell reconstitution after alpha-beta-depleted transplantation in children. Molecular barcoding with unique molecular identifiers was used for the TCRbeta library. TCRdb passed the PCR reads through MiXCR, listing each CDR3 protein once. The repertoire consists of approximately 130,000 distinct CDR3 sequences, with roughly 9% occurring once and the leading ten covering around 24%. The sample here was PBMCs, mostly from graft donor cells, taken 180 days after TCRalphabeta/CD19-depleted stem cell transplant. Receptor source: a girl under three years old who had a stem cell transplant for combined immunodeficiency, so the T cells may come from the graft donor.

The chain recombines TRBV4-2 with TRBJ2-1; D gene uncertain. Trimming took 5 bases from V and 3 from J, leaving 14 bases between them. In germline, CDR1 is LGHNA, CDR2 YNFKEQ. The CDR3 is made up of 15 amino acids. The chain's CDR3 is CASSGVLLLYNEQFF. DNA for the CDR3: TGTGCCAGCAGCGGCGTACTCCTCCTCTACAATGAGCAGTTCTTC.

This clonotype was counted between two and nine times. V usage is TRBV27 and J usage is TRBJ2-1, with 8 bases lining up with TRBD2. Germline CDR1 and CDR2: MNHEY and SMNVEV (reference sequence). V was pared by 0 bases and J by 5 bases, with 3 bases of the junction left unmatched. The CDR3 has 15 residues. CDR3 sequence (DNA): TGTGCCAGCAGTTTATCTTGGCGGGGGGACAATGAGCAGTTCTTC. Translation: CASSLSWRGDNEQFF.

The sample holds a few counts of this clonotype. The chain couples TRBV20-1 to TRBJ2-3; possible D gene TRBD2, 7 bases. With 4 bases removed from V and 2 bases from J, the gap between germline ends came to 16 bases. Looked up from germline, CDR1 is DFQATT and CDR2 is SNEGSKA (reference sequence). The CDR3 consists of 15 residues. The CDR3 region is CSAMRGGVFTDTQYF. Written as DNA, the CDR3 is TGCAGTGCTATGAGAGGGGGGGTCTTCACAGATACGCAGTATTTT.

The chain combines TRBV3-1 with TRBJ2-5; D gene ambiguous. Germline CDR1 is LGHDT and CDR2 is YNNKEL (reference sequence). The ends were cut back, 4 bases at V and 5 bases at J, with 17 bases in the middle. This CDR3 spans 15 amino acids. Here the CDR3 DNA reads TGTGCCAGCAGCCCAGGCTTCGCTCATCAGGAGACCCAGTACTTC. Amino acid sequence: CASSPGFAHQETQYF.

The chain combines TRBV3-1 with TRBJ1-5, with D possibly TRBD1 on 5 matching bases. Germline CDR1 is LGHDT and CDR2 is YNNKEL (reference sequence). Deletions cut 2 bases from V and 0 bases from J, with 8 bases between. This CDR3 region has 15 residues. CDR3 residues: CASSQWGDSNQPQHF. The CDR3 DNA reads TGTGCCAGCAGCCAATGGGGCGATAGCAATCAGCCCCAGCATTTT.

CDR3 residues: CASRAQTGERYGYTF. In nucleotides, the CDR3 is TGTGCCAGCAGGGCCCAAACAGGGGAACGCTATGGCTACACCTTC. The chain combines TRBV7-2 with TRBJ1-2; 7 bases are shared with TRBD1. Germline V gene sequence: CDR1 SGHTA, CDR2 FQGNSA. Trimming removed 6 bases from V and 4 bases from J; junction bases left unmatched: 11. This CDR3 has 15 amino acids.

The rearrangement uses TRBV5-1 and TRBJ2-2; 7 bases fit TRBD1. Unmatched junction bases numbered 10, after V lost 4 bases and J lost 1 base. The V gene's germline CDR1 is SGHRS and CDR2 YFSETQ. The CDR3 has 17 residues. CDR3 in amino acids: CASSPHRRDRNTGELFF. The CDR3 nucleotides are TGCGCCAGCAGCCCACATCGTAGGGACAGGAACACCGGGGAGCTGTTTTTT.

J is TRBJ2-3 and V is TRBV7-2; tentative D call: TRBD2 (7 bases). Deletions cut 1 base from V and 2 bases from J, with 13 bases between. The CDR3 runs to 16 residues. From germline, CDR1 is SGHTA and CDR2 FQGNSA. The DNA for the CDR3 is TGTGCCAGCAGCTTAGTGGGAGGGGGGTTCACAGATACGCAGTATTTT. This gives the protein CASSLVGGGFTDTQYF.

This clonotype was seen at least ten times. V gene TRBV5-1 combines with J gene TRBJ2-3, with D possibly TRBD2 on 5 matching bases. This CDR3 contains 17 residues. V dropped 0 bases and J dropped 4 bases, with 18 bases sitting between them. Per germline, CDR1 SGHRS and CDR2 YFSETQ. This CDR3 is CASSLDTRVTGADTQYF. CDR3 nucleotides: TGCGCCAGCAGCTTGGATACTAGGGTCACCGGGGCAGATACGCAGTATTTT.

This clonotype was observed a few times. The CDR3 nucleotides read TGTGCCAGCAGTTACAGCACAGGGTTCTTCCTCTCTGGGGCCAACGTCCTGACTTTC. Its translation is CASSYSTGFFLSGANVLTF. The gene calls are TRBV6-2 or TRBV6-3 and TRBJ2-6, with D perhaps TRBD1 (6 bases). This CDR3 has 19 amino acids. In germline, CDR1 is MNHEY, CDR2 SVGEGT. Deletions cut 2 bases from V and 0 bases from J, with 17 bases between.

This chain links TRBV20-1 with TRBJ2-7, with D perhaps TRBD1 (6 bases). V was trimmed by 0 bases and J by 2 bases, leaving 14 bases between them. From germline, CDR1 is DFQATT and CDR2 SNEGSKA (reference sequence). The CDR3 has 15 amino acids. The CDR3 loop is CSARDYRVNPYEQYF. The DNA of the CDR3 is TGCAGTGCTAGAGATTACAGGGTAAACCCCTACGAGCAGTACTTC.

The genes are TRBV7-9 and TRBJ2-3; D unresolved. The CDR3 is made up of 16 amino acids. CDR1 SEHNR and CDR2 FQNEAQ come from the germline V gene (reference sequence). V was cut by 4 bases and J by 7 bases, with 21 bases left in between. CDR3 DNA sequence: TGTGCCAGCAGCTATGCGAAAGGGCTCTACCTAAATACGCAGTATTTT. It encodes CASSYAKGLYLNTQYF.

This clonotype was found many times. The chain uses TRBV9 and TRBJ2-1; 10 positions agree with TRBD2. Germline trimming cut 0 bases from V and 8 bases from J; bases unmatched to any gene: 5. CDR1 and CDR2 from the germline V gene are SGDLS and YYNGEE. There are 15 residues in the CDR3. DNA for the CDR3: TGTGCCAGCAGCGTAGGTTTAGCGGGAGGCCATGAGCAGTTCTTC. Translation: CASSVGLAGGHEQFF.

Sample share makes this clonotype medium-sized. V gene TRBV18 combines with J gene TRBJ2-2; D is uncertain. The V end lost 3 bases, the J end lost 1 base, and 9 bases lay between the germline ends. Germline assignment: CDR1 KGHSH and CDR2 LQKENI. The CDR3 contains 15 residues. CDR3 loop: CASSPPLWNTGELFF. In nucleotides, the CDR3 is TGTGCCAGCTCACCCCCTCTGTGGAACACCGGGGAGCTGTTTTTT.

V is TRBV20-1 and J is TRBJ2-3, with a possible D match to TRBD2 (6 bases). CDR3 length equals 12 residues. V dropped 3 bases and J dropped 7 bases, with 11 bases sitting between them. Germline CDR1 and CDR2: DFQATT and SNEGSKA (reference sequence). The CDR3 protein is CSASARGNTQYF. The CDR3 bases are TGCAGTGCTAGTGCTCGGGGGAATACGCAGTATTTT.

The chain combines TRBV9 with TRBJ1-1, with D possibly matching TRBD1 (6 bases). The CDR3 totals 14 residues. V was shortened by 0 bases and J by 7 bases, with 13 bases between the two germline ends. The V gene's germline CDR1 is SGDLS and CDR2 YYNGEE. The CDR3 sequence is CASSVGGGAVEAFF. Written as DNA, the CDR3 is TGTGCCAGCAGCGTAGGGGGGGGGGCAGTTGAAGCTTTCTTT.

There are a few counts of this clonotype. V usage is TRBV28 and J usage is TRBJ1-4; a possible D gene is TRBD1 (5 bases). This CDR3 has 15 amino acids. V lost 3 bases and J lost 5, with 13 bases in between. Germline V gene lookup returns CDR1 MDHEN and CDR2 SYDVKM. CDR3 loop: CASSFVGTGNEKLFF. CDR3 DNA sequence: TGTGCCAGCAGTTTTGTAGGGACGGGGAATGAAAAACTGTTTTTT.

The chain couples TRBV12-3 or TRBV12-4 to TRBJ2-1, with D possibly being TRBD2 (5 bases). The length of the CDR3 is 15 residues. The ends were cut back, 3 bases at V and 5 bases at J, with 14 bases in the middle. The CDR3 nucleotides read TGTGCCAGCAGTTTGAGAAGGGAGCGCAACAATGAGCAGTTCTTC. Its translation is CASSLRRERNNEQFF.

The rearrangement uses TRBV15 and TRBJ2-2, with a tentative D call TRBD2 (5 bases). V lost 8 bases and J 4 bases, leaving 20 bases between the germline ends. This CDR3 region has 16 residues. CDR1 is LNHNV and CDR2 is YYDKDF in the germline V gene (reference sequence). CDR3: CATQKGWGEATGELFF. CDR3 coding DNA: TGTGCCACCCAGAAGGGATGGGGAGAGGCCACCGGGGAGCTGTTTTTT.

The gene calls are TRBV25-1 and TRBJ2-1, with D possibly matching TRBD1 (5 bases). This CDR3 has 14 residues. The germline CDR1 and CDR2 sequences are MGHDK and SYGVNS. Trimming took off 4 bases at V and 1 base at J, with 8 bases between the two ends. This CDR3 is CASSARVSYNEQFF. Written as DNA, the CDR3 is TGTGCCAGCAGTGCCAGGGTATCCTACAATGAGCAGTTCTTC.

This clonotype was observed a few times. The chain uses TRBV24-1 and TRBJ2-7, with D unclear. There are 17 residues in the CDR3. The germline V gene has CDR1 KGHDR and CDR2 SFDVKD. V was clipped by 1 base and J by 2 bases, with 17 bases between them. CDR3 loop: CATSDFFLDKFTYEQYF. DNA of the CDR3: TGTGCCACCAGTGATTTCTTCCTAGACAAGTTCACCTACGAGCAGTACTTC.

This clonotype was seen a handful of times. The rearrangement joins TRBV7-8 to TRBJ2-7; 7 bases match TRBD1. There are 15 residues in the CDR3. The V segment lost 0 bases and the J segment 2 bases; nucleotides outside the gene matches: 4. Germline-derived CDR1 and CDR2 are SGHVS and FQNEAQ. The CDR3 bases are TGTGCCAGCAGCTTAGCGCGACAGGGCACCTACGAGCAGTACTTC. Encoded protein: CASSLARQGTYEQYF.

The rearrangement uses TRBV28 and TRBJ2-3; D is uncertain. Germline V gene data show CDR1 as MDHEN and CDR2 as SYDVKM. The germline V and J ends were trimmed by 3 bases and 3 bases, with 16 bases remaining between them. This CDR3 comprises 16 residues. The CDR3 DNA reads TGTGCCAGCAGTTTCCCCAGCAACACAGTGACAGATACGCAGTATTTT. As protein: CASSFPSNTVTDTQYF.

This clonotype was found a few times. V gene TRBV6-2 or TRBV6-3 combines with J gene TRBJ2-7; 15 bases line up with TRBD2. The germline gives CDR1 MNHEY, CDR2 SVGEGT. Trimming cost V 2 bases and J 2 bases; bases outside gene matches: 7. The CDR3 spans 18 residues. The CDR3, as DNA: TGTGCCAGCAGTTACGTCGGACTAGCGGGAGGGCCGCCCTACGAGCAGTACTTC. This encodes CASSYVGLAGGPPYEQYF.

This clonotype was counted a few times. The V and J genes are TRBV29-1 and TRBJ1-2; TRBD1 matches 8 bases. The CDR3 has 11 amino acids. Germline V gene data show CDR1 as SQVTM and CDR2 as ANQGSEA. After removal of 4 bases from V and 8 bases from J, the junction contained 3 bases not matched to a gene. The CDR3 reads CSVVGQDGYTF. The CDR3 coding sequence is TGCAGCGTTGTGGGACAGGACGGCTACACCTTC.

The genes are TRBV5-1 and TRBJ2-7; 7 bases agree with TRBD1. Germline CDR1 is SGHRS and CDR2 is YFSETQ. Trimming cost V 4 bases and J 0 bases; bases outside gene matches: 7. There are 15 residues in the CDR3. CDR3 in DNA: TGCGCCAGCAGCCATTCCCGGGACAGCTCCTACGAGCAGTACTTC. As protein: CASSHSRDSSYEQYF.

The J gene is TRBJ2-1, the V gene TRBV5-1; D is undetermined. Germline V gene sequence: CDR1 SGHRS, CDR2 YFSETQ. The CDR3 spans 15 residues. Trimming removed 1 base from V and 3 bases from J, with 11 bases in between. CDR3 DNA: TGCGCCAGCAGCTTGAAAACAGTCCGCTACAATGAGCAGTTCTTC. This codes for CASSLKTVRYNEQFF.